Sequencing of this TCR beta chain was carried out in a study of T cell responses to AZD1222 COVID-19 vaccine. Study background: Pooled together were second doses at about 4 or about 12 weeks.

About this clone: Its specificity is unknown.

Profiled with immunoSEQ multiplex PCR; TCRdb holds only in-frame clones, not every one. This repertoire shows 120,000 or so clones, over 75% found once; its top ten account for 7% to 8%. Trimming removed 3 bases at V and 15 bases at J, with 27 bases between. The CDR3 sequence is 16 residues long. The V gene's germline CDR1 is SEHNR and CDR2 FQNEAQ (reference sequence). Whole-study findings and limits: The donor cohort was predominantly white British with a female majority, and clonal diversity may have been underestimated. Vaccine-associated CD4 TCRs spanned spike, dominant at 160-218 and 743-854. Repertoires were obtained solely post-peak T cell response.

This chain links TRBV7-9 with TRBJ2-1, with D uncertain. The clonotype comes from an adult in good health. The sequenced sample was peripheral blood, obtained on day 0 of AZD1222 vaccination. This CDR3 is CASSFGASIIMGAPFF. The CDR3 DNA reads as TGTGCCAGCAGCTTCGGAGCGTCGATCATCATGGGCGCACCGTTCTTC.